The text below deals with one TCR beta chain. Its specificity is unknown. Libraries were prepared by immunoSEQ multiplex PCR; TCRdb keeps only in-frame clonotypes and omits some of them. The repertoire holds 90,000 to 150,000 clones, with 85% to 90% as singletons. This record comes from a study of T cell responses to AZD1222 COVID-19 vaccine. Study-level results: Scientists sampled the repertoires only once the peak T cell response had passed. Just a handful of people given AZD1222 tested seropositive at baseline. Two AZD1222 doses significantly raised spike-specific TCR breadth and depth over controls. Unmutated variant regions are reportedly the target of nearly half of TCRs that are spike-specific.

Trimming cost V 6 bases and J 8 bases; bases outside gene matches: 10. The CDR3 contains 14 residues. The germline CDR1 and CDR2 sequences are MNHEY and SVGEGT. This TCR came from an adult who received the AZD1222 COVID-19 vaccine. The V gene is TRBV6-2 or TRBV6-3, the J gene TRBJ1-3, with 7 bases lining up with TRBD1. This material consisted of peripheral blood, taken 28 days after the second AZD1222 dose. The CDR3 region is CASSKTRQGDTIYF. As DNA, the CDR3 is TGTGCCAGCAGCAAGACACGACAGGGCGACACCATATATTTT.